Listed below are T cell receptor beta chains from one sample, sequenced in a study of blood T cell repertoires in COVID-19. The method was immunoSEQ multiplex PCR; TCRdb's version includes in-frame clones alone and lacks a portion of them. Found here are 150,000 to 190,000 clones, approximately 82% of them singletons; the top ten hold approximately 10%. Sequencing used peripheral blood. The receptors here all came from a woman aged 50 to 65 with acute or convalescent COVID-19. The CDR3 runs from the conserved cysteine through the conserved F or W. D genes are given only for firm matches. Only part of the rows carry a size: once, few, many, or a class if the clone is expanded.

size | J | V | D | CDR3 | DNA
NA | TRBJ1-6 | TRBV11-2 | TRBD1 | CASSMGQSLHF | TGTGCCAGCAGTATGGGACAGTCCCTCCACTTT
NA | TRBJ2-5 | TRBV20-1 | TRBD2 | CSASSGLAGGNQETQYF | TGCAGTGCTAGTTCCGGACTAGCGGGGGGTAATCAAGAGACCCAGTACTTC
NA | TRBJ2-1 | TRBV27 | TRBD2 | CASSLLTGGPRYDEQFF | TGTGCCAGCAGTCTCTTAACGGGAGGGCCAAGGTATGATGAGCAGTTCTTC
once | TRBJ2-3 | TRBV4-3 | NA | CASSQEGGGTDTQYF | TGCGCCAGCAGCCAAGAAGGGGGAGGCACAGATACGCAGTATTTT
NA | TRBJ2-7 | TRBV6-5 | TRBD1 | CASSYSWTGEVEQYF | TGTGCCAGCAGTTACTCGTGGACAGGGGAAGTTGAGCAGTACTTC
few | TRBJ1-6 | TRBV27 | NA | CASSSRGYNSPLHF | TGTGCCAGCAGCTCGCGGGGATATAATTCACCCCTCCACTTT
once | TRBJ2-3 | TRBV29-1 | TRBD2 | CSLLSGNWADTQYF | TGCAGCCTACTTAGCGGGAATTGGGCAGATACGCAGTATTTT
NA | TRBJ1-2 | TRBV7-2 | NA | CASSLGTGLKTGYTF | TGTGCCAGCAGCTTAGGAACAGGGCTAAAGACTGGCTACACCTTC
once | TRBJ2-7 | TRBV5-1 | NA | CASSLLSDDSYEQYF | TGCGCCAGCAGCTTGCTCAGCGACGACTCCTACGAGCAGTACTTC
NA | TRBJ2-3 | TRBV5-1 | TRBD1 | CASSSNRGQTDTQYF | TGCGCCAGCAGCTCGAACAGGGGGCAGACAGATACGCAGTATTTT
NA | TRBJ1-4 | TRBV7-9 | NA | CASSLGAQGNEKLFF | TGTGCCAGCAGCTTAGGAGCCCAGGGTAATGAAAAACTGTTTTTT
NA | TRBJ1-5 | TRBV5-1 | NA | CASSLVGGNQPQHF | TGCGCCAGCAGCTTGGTAGGGGGTAATCAGCCCCAGCATTTT
NA | TRBJ2-1 | TRBV28 | NA | CASRSTPDSGNEQFF | TGTGCCAGCAGATCCACCCCTGACTCGGGGAATGAGCAGTTCTTC
NA | TRBJ1-6 | TRBV3-1/TRBV3-2 | NA | CASSPRDSGNSPLHF | TGTGCCAGCAGCCCGCGGGACTCTGGTAATTCACCCCTCCACTTT
NA | TRBJ1-2 | TRBV10-2 | NA | CASVNGGHQSNYGYTF | TGCGCCAGCGTCAACGGGGGGCATCAATCAAACTATGGCTACACCTTC
NA | TRBJ2-7 | TRBV7-9 | TRBD1 | CASSVRDRGAYEQYF | TGTGCCAGCAGCGTCCGGGACAGGGGGGCCTACGAGCAGTACTTC
once | TRBJ2-2 | TRBV14 | NA | CASSQSSRVELRTGELFF | TGTGCCAGCAGCCAATCTTCCCGGGTCGAACTGCGGACCGGGGAGCTGTTTTTT
NA | TRBJ1-4 | TRBV30 | NA | CAWSVNRGGVSNEKLFF | TGTGCCTGGAGTGTAAACCGGGGAGGGGTATCTAATGAAAAACTGTTTTTT
NA | TRBJ1-2 | TRBV7-3 | NA | CASSLNGVRGYTF | TGTGCCAGCAGCTTAAACGGGGTGCGGGGCTACACCTTC
NA | TRBJ2-1 | TRBV9 | TRBD2 | CASSVERGFYNEQFF | TGTGCCAGCTCCGTGGAGCGGGGGTTCTACAATGAGCAGTTCTTC
NA | TRBJ2-7 | TRBV15 | TRBD2 | CATSRVVGGTYEQYF | TGTGCCACCAGCAGAGTTGTGGGAGGGACGTACGAGCAGTACTTC
NA | TRBJ1-2 | TRBV7-8 | NA | CASSSRRDNYGYTF | TGTGCCAGCAGCTCCCGCCGGGATAACTATGGCTACACCTTC
NA | TRBJ2-3 | TRBV9 | TRBD2 | CASSAIPTVAGYTDTQYF | TGTGCCAGCAGCGCGATCCCTACAGTAGCGGGGTACACAGATACGCAGTATTTT
once | TRBJ2-1 | TRBV4-2 | TRBD2 | CASSPNALAGVILDNEQFF | TGTGCCAGCAGTCCTAATGCCCTAGCGGGGGTCATCCTTGACAATGAGCAGTTCTTC
NA | TRBJ1-1 | TRBV19 | NA | CASSPNSMNTEAFF | TGTGCCAGTAGTCCAAACTCAATGAACACTGAAGCTTTCTTT
NA | TRBJ2-5 | TRBV5-4 | TRBD2 | CASSRGGNSLQETQYF | TGTGCCAGCAGCCGGGGGGGTAATTCGCTTCAAGAGACCCAGTACTTC
NA | TRBJ2-3 | TRBV7-2 | NA | CASSPDPSGGTQYF | TGTGCCAGCAGCCCCGACCCATCCGGAGGGACGCAGTATTTT
NA | TRBJ2-5 | TRBV21-1 | NA | CASSDRPGLAGGPSSQETQYF | TGTGCCAGCAGCGACCGGCCGGGACTAGCGGGAGGGCCCTCGAGTCAAGAGACCCAGTACTTC
few | TRBJ1-3 | TRBV3-1/TRBV3-2 | NA | CASSQDQGPGNTIYF | TGTGCCAGCAGCCAAGATCAGGGGCCTGGAAACACCATATATTTT
NA | TRBJ1-5 | TRBV6-1 | NA | CASSEGVPQHF | TGTGCCAGCAGTGAAGGAGTACCCCAGCATTTT
NA | TRBJ1-2 | TRBV19 | TRBD1 | CASSPQGQGAVGYTF | TGTGCCAGTAGTCCTCAGGGACAGGGGGCCGTTGGCTACACCTTC
once | TRBJ2-5 | TRBV5-1 | NA | CASSLASASPPETQYF | TGCGCCAGCAGCTTGGCCTCGGCTAGTCCCCCGGAGACCCAGTACTTC
NA | TRBJ1-4 | TRBV6-5 | TRBD1 | CASSTRTGVGEKLFF | TGTGCCAGCAGTACCCGGACAGGGGTTGGAGAAAAACTGTTTTTT
NA | TRBJ2-1 | TRBV6-2/TRBV6-3 | NA | CASSPARLAGASYNEQFF | TGTGCCAGCAGTCCAGCTCGACTTGCGGGGGCCTCCTACAATGAGCAGTTCTTC
NA | TRBJ2-1 | TRBV3-1/TRBV3-2 | TRBD2 | CASSQLAGAPTNEQFF | TGTGCCAGCAGCCAGCTAGCGGGGGCCCCTACAAATGAGCAGTTCTTC
few | TRBJ2-2 | TRBV19 | NA | CASSIQGFTGELFF | TGTGCCAGTAGTATACAGGGATTCACCGGGGAGCTGTTTTTT
NA | TRBJ2-7 | TRBV15 | TRBD1 | CATSRAGTGGEQYF | TGTGCCACCAGCAGAGCTGGGACAGGGGGCGAGCAGTACTTC
NA | TRBJ2-7 | TRBV27 | NA | CASRLNREGGYEQYF | TGTGCCAGCAGGCTAAACAGGGAAGGCGGCTACGAGCAGTACTTC
NA | TRBJ2-7 | TRBV2 | NA | CASREVPEQYF | TGTGCCAGCAGGGAGGTACCCGAGCAGTACTTC
NA | TRBJ2-2 | TRBV5-4 | TRBD2 | CASSLWTSTGELFF | TGTGCCAGCAGCTTGTGGACTAGCACCGGGGAGCTGTTTTTT
NA | TRBJ2-7 | TRBV5-6 | NA | CASSPTGPYEQYF | TGTGCCAGCAGCCCCACAGGTCCCTACGAGCAGTACTTC
NA | TRBJ1-6 | TRBV4-2 | TRBD1 | CASSRNLLTGEGSPLHF | TGTGCCAGCAGCCGAAACCTTCTCACAGGGGAAGGATCACCCCTCCACTTT
NA | TRBJ2-2 | TRBV11-2 | TRBD1 | CASSLAGTVGELFF | TGTGCCAGCAGCTTAGCCGGGACAGTCGGGGAGCTGTTTTTT
NA | TRBJ2-7 | TRBV6-6 | NA | CASSPGIPWQWYF | TGTGCCAGCAGTCCCGGGATTCCCTGGCAGTGGTACTTC
NA | TRBJ1-6 | TRBV7-2 | TRBD1 | CASSIRDRDVSPLHF | TGTGCCAGCAGCATCCGGGACAGGGACGTTTCACCCCTCCACTTT
NA | TRBJ2-5 | TRBV18 | NA | CASSPQWGDSETQYF | TGTGCCAGCTCACCCCAATGGGGAGATTCAGAGACCCAGTACTTC
NA | TRBJ2-4 | TRBV27 | NA | CASRAGLLAKNIQYF | TGTGCCAGCAGGGCGGGTCTCCTAGCCAAAAACATTCAGTACTTC
NA | TRBJ2-5 | TRBV5-1 | NA | CASSRTGTPQETQYF | TGCGCCAGCAGCAGAACCGGGACACCACAAGAGACCCAGTACTTC
NA | TRBJ1-2 | TRBV9 | NA | CASSRTGTDGYTF | TGTGCCAGCAGTAGAACAGGGACCGATGGCTACACCTTC
once | TRBJ2-2 | TRBV5-1 | NA | CASSSPEVRSGELFF | TGCGCCAGCAGCTCTCCAGAGGTCAGATCCGGGGAGCTGTTTTTT
NA | TRBJ2-1 | TRBV7-7 | NA | CASSLDRSNEQFF | TGTGCCAGCAGCTTAGACAGGAGCAATGAGCAGTTCTTC
NA | TRBJ2-5 | TRBV6-5 | TRBD2 | CASSSALAGAETQYF | TGTGCCAGCAGTTCCGCGCTAGCGGGGGCTGAGACCCAGTACTTC